This entry features one T cell receptor beta chain sequence. The antigen remains unidentified. This sample was taken from a study of response to subunit inactivated influenza vaccine. TCRdb processed the RT-PCR reads anew with MiXCR; each CDR3 protein has one entry. The repertoire holds 800,000 or so distinct CDR3 sequences, with about 20% as singletons. The ends were cut back, 5 bases at V and 6 bases at J, with 14 bases in the middle. This CDR3 contains 14 residues. CDR1 SGHVS and CDR2 FQNEAQ come from the germline V gene. The study's findings and limits: New T cells are recruited in small numbers by each seasonal influenza vaccination, according to the authors' suggestion.

The chain is built from TRBV7-8 and TRBJ2-1; D is possibly TRBD2 (6 bases). The TCR comes from a man in his forties or fifties who received an inactivated influenza vaccine. The sample was PBMCs from blood, taken 4 to 6 days after vaccination. The CDR3 reads CASSRDSLGNEQFF. CDR3 DNA sequence: TGTGCCAGCAGCCGGGACTCGCTGGGCAATGAGCAGTTCTTC.